Below are 6 T cell receptor beta chains sequenced from a single sample in a study of graft-versus-host responses after intestinal transplantation. No antigen has been identified for these receptors. Clones were sequenced by immunoSEQ multiplex PCR, and TCRdb holds only the in-frame ones, with some missing. Among 96,000 or so clones, roughly 92% were seen once, and the ten largest hold around 0.17%. The material sequenced was unstimulated CD4+ T cells sorted from spleen or lymph node cells, taken before intestinal transplant. The receptors originated from a human donor who received an intestinal transplant.

The V call is TRBV19, the J call TRBJ2-5; a possible D gene is TRBD2 (7 bases). The length of the CDR3 is 15 residues. The V end lost 6 bases, the J end lost 9 bases, and 23 bases lay between the germline ends. The V gene's germline CDR1 is LNHDA and CDR2 SQIVND (reference sequence). The DNA for the CDR3 is TGTGCCAGTAGGCCGGAGGGGAGGGGGTTAAGTGCCCAGTACTTC. Residues: CASRPEGRGLSAQYF.

The CDR3 loop reads CASSRPGQGLSSGANVLTF. The CDR3 coding sequence is TGTGCCAGCAGCAGGCCGGGACAGGGTCTCAGCTCTGGGGCCAACGTCCTGACTTTC. The chain links TRBV16 to TRBJ2-6, with 9 bases lining up with TRBD1. CDR3 size: 19 residues. Trimming at V came to 5 bases and at J to 0 bases, leaving 11 bases not matched to a gene. CDR1 is KGHSY, CDR2 FQNENV, per germline.

The chain recombines TRBV2 with TRBJ1-2, with 7 nucleotides matching TRBD1. The CDR3 runs to 16 residues. Trimming removed 5 bases from V and 6 bases from J; junction bases left unmatched: 15. Germline values: CDR1 SNHLY, CDR2 FYNNEI. The chain's CDR3 is CASSSGMTGRTNGYTF. CDR3 sequence (DNA): TGTGCCAGCAGTAGTGGGATGACAGGGAGGACCAATGGCTACACCTTC.

CDR3 sequence: CASSLADTAGGAPLHF. The DNA for the CDR3 is TGTGCCAGCAGCTTGGCCGACACCGCCGGAGGGGCACCCCTCCACTTT. The V gene is TRBV5-4, the J gene TRBJ1-6; maybe TRBD1 (5 bases). V was shortened by 0 bases and J by 11 bases, with 18 bases between the two germline ends. The CDR3 is made up of 16 amino acids. The germline gives CDR1 SGHNT, CDR2 YYREEE (reference sequence).

The V and J genes are TRBV11-3 and TRBJ1-1, with 9 bases matching TRBD1. The CDR3 length is 15 residues. The germline V gene has CDR1 SGHNT and CDR2 YENEEA. The V segment lost 5 bases and the J segment 3 bases; nucleotides outside the gene matches: 7. The CDR3 DNA reads as TGTGCCAGCAGCGCGGGACAGGGAGAAGACACTGAAGCTTTCTTT. Its translation: CASSAGQGEDTEAFF.

The rearrangement links TRBV11-2 to TRBJ2-5; TRBD2 agrees at 9 bases. The CDR3 has 16 residues. J was trimmed by 2 bases and V by 6 bases; bases with no gene match: 10. Germline CDR1 is SGHAT and CDR2 is FQNNGV. CDR3 coding DNA: TGTGCCAGCAGTCTTAGACTAGCGGCGGGTCAAGAGACCCAGTACTTC. Translating gives CASSLRLAAGQETQYF.